This T cell receptor beta chain was retrieved from a study of tumor-infiltrating lymphocytes in primary liver carcinoma. The wider study: Ranging in age from 30 to 69 years, the patients were men and women. Points from the study as a whole: About 7-25% of top clones, no more, were shared by all five regions. With p = 0.039, the top-250-clone fraction in tumors significantly exceeded that in blood.

Co-extraction of both nucleic acids (RNA and DNA) used roughly 20-34 mg of unsorted bulk tissue. More than 80% viable tumor cells made up every tumor sample. TCR beta cDNA was reverse-transcribed from approximately 0.45 ug of total RNA. The reaction used a constant-region primer and ProtoScript II reverse transcriptase. Nested multiplex PCR, run for three rounds with slightly modified ARM-PCR, yielded TCR beta libraries. A C-beta reverse primer was combined with TRBV1-TRBV30 forward primers in the first two PCR rounds, and each round had around 11 cycles. Using its own MiXCR run on the multiplex PCR reads, TCRdb lists one record per CDR3 protein. Here the sample spans fewer than 200,000 distinct CDR3 sequences, just under 85% being singletons. Germline-derived CDR1 and CDR2 are LGHNA and YNFKEQ. The CDR3 covers 15 residues. About this clonotype itself: Its antigen is not known. In this CDR3 the conserved last residue, phenylalanine or tryptophan, is missing, so a read error is likely.

The J gene is TRBJ2-3, the V gene TRBV4-2; the D call may be TRBD1 or TRBD2 (5 bases each). The sequenced sample consisted of tumor tissue from primary liver carcinoma. This receptor was identified in a man aged 40-55 years with primary liver carcinoma and hepatitis B virus infection. The DNA of the CDR3 is TGTGCCAGCAGCGGTTTTGAGGGGAGCACGGATACGCAGTATTCT. It is translated as CASSGFEGSTDTQYS.